One and the same sample provided the 18 T cell receptor beta chains below, sequenced in a study of memory CD4+ T cells and cytomegalovirus serostatus. Single viable CD3+CD4+CD8-CD45RO+ cells were sorted as the memory CD4+ T cells. Libraries were prepared by immunoSEQ multiplex PCR; TCRdb keeps only in-frame clonotypes and omits some of them. The sample holds 50,000 to 60,000 clones, approximately 83% seen once. The sample consisted of memory CD4+ T cells from blood. The receptor set was obtained from an adult in good health and CMV-seronegative.

The chain employs TRBV7-8 and TRBJ1-1; D ambiguous. In germline, CDR1 is SGHVS, CDR2 FQNEAQ. CDR3 length: 13 amino acids. V lost 2 bases, J lost 2 bases, and 6 bases lay in between. The CDR3 nucleotides read TGTGCCAGCAGCTTAATTACCAACACTGAAGCTTTCTTT. This encodes CASSLITNTEAFF.

This chain connects TRBV2 to TRBJ1-3; D remains unclear. The V gene's germline CDR1 is SNHLY and CDR2 FYNNEI. The CDR3 runs 14 residues. Trimming took off 6 bases at V and 0 bases at J, with 9 bases between the two ends. The CDR3 spells CASRVWDSGNTIYF. As DNA, the CDR3 is TGTGCCAGCAGAGTCTGGGACTCTGGAAACACCATATATTTT.

Only a few counts were recorded for this clone. The chain uses TRBV29-1 and TRBJ1-2, with D hard to call. V lost 3 bases to trimming and J lost 1 base, with 6 bases between them. This CDR3 spans 12 amino acids. Per the germline V gene, CDR1 is SQVTM and CDR2 is ANQGSEA. CDR3 coding DNA: TGCAGCGTTGAGAGGAGTAACTATGGCTACACCTTC. It codes for CSVERSNYGYTF.

The chain employs TRBV7-9 and TRBJ2-3; possibly TRBD2 for D (7 bases). V was clipped by 5 bases and J by 1 base, with 19 bases between them. This CDR3 comprises 17 residues. Per germline, CDR1 SEHNR and CDR2 FQNEAQ (reference sequence). CDR3 bases: TGTGCCAGCAGCCGGGCGATAGGGGGGGACGGCACAGATACGCAGTATTTT. It is translated as CASSRAIGGDGTDTQYF.

The rearrangement joins TRBV4-3 to TRBJ1-2; the match to TRBD1 covers 8 bases. The CDR3 extends over 16 amino acids. V was clipped by 5 bases and J by 1 base; unmatched bases: 9. Germline CDR1 reads LGHNA; CDR2 reads YSLEER. CDR3: CASSKRTGRDNYGYTF. The DNA for the CDR3 is TGCGCCAGCAGCAAACGGACAGGGAGGGATAACTATGGCTACACCTTC.

The sample holds a few counts of this clone. Within the sample, other DNA sequences also encode this same CDR3. This chain joins TRBV10-3 and TRBJ2-7; 9 nucleotides line up with TRBD1. CDR1 and CDR2 (germline): ENHRY, SYGVKD. The CDR3 runs to 13 residues. The J segment lost 6 bases and the V segment lost 6 bases, leaving 6 bases of the junction unmatched. CDR3 residues: CAISRDREGEQYF. CDR3 coding DNA: TGTGCCATCAGCCGGGACAGGGAAGGCGAGCAGTACTTC.

The genes are TRBV11-2 and TRBJ1-4; D ambiguous. Germline loops: CDR1 SGHAT, CDR2 FQNNGV. The CDR3 consists of 11 residues. V lost 5 bases and J 8 bases, leaving 6 bases between the germline ends. CDR3 protein: CASSPQEKLFF. Written as DNA, the CDR3 is TGTGCCAGCAGCCCTCAGGAAAAACTGTTTTTT.

The gene calls are TRBV5-1 and TRBJ2-5; the D is unclear. This CDR3 is built from 14 residues. In germline, CDR1 is SGHRS, CDR2 YFSETQ. V gave up 0 bases and J gave up 1 base, with 7 bases separating them. The CDR3 reads CASSLGTLQETQYF. CDR3 DNA sequence: TGCGCCAGCAGCTTGGGGACCCTCCAAGAGACCCAGTACTTC.

The chain uses TRBV2 and TRBJ2-5; D uncertain. The CDR3 extends over 13 amino acids. The germline V gene encodes CDR1 SNHLY and CDR2 FYNNEI. The V and J ends lost 4 bases and 4 bases respectively, with 10 bases between them. The CDR3 DNA is TGTGCCAGCAGTGGCGACACTACAGAGACCCAGTACTTC. Its translation is CASSGDTTETQYF.

The chain is built from TRBV5-1 and TRBJ2-1, with a possible D match to TRBD1 (6 bases). Trimming stripped 0 bases from V and 5 bases from J, with 9 bases between. The CDR3 has 14 amino acids. Germline values: CDR1 SGHRS, CDR2 YFSETQ. The CDR3 nucleotides read TGCGCCAGCAGCTTGGGGACAGCAAACAATGAGCAGTTCTTC. Its protein product is CASSLGTANNEQFF.

This clone was detected only once. This chain joins TRBV14 and TRBJ2-5, with TRBD2 identical over 8 bases. The CDR3 is 17 residues long. V dropped 0 bases and J dropped 2; count of bases not matched to a gene: 8. From germline, CDR1 is SGHDN and CDR2 FVKESK. CDR3 DNA sequence: TGTGCCAGCAGCCAAGATCATCGGGGGGGCCCGCAAGAGACCCAGTACTTC. Amino acid sequence: CASSQDHRGGPQETQYF.

The rearrangement links TRBV5-1 to TRBJ2-7; no clear D. CDR3 length equals 15 residues. CDR1 is SGHRS, CDR2 YFSETQ, per germline. Trimming cost V 3 bases and J 0 bases, with 13 bases left between them. This CDR3 reads CASSSSGVSSYEQYF. CDR3 nucleotide sequence: TGCGCCAGCAGCTCATCAGGCGTCAGCTCCTACGAGCAGTACTTC.

This clone was observed a handful of times. This sequence joins TRBV5-1 and TRBJ1-6; 7 bases line up with TRBD1. V lost 3 bases and J lost 5; bases outside the gene matches: 5. The CDR3 covers 15 residues. From germline, CDR1 is SGHRS and CDR2 YFSETQ. DNA for the CDR3: TGCGCCAGCAGCTCAGGGGGACATGATAATTCACCCCTCCACTTT. This codes for CASSSGGHDNSPLHF.

The rearrangement links TRBV10-3 to TRBJ2-3; TRBD1 or TRBD2 may be the D gene (5 bases each). The CDR3 has 16 amino acids. Germline V lookup: CDR1 ENHRY, CDR2 SYGVKD. V lost 8 bases and J lost 0, with 18 bases in between. For the CDR3, the DNA is TGTGCCATCCGAAAAGTCGGGGCCACCAGCACAGATACGCAGTATTTT. Translated, it gives CAIRKVGATSTDTQYF.

The rearrangement uses TRBV11-1 and TRBJ2-3, with D tentatively TRBD2 (6 bases). Trimming stripped 2 bases from V and 4 bases from J, with 7 bases between. The germline V gene has CDR1 SGHAT and CDR2 FQDESV (reference sequence). The CDR3 contains 13 residues. In nucleotides, the CDR3 is TGTGCCAGCAGCTTAACTAGCTCAGATACGCAGTATTTT. This sequence encodes CASSLTSSDTQYF.

The genes are TRBV5-6 and TRBJ1-3, with a possible D match to TRBD1 (5 bases). Trimming removed 10 bases at V and 2 bases at J, with 16 bases between. The CDR3 is made up of 14 amino acids. Germline-derived CDR1 and CDR2 are SGHDT and YYEEEE. CDR3 DNA sequence: TGTGCCTCGTCGAGTGGGGGGACTGGAAACACCATATATTTT. It codes for CASSSGGTGNTIYF.

This sequence joins TRBV11-2 and TRBJ2-1; D ambiguous. V gave up 5 bases and J gave up 12 bases, with 11 bases separating them. Germline-derived CDR1 and CDR2 are SGHAT and FQNNGV. The CDR3 is made up of 11 amino acids. The CDR3 DNA follows: TGTGCCAGCAGCCCTGGTCGGGTGCAGTTCTTC. It yields the protein CASSPGRVQFF.

The V gene is TRBV4-2, the J gene TRBJ1-5; TRBD1 aligns across 7 bases. The CDR3 is made up of 16 amino acids. Looked up from germline, CDR1 is LGHNA and CDR2 is YNFKEQ. With V trimmed by 4 bases and J by 4 bases, 10 bases remained unmatched. CDR3 region: CASSRFSGTENQPQHF. The CDR3 coding sequence is TGTGCCAGCAGCCGTTTCTCCGGGACAGAGAATCAGCCCCAGCATTTT.